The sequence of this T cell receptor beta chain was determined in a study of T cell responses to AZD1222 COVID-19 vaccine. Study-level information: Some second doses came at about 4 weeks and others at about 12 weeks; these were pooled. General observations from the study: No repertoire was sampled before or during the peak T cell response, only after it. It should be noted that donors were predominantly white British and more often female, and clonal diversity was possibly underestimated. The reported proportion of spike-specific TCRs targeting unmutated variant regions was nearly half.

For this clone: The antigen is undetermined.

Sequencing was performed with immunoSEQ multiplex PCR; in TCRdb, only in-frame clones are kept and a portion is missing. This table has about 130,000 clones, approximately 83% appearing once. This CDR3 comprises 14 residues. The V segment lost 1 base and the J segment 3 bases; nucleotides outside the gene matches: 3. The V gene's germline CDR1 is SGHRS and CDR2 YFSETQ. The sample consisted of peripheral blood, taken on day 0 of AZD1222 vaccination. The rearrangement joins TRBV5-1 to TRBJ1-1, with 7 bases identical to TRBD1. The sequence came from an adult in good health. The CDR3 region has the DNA TGCGCCAGCAGCTTGAGAGGGGGCGACACTGAAGCTTTCTTT. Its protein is CASSLRGGDTEAFF.